The 20 T cell receptor beta chains in this list originate from one sample, sequenced in a study of OX40 agonist ivuxolimab in advanced cancers. Library preparation used the immunoSEQ multiplex PCR assay. TCRdb provides this immuneACCESS table in a form limited to in-frame rearrangements. Some clones are lacking; in checked studies, under half of them reflect an unresolved V gene, and why the rest are absent is not known. This sample holds approximately 79,000 clones; about 89% were observed only once. 0.45% to 0.7% of the sample belongs to the ten largest clones. Sequenced material: CD4+ or CD8+ T cells sorted from blood, taken in a trial of the OX40 agonist ivuxolimab. These receptors were taken from an adult with an advanced solid tumor such as melanoma, head and neck, liver or kidney cancer.

The chain uses TRBV6-5 and TRBJ2-4, with D perhaps matching TRBD2 (5 bases). This CDR3 is built from 15 residues. CDR1 MNHEY and CDR2 SVGAGI come from the germline V gene. V was trimmed by 6 bases and J by 3 bases, leaving 15 bases between them. CDR3 residues: CASRDLARGKNIQYF. The CDR3, as DNA: TGTGCCAGCAGGGACCTAGCTCGTGGCAAAAACATTCAGTACTTC.

The chain links TRBV6-6 to TRBJ1-6; 7 nucleotides line up with TRBD1. With 4 bases clipped from V and 5 bases from J, the junction kept 5 bases outside the gene matches. The V gene's germline CDR1 is MNHNY and CDR2 SVGAGI (reference sequence). This CDR3 has 15 residues. Here the CDR3 reads CASSSWDRDNSPLHF. The CDR3 nucleotides read TGTGCCAGCAGTTCCTGGGACAGAGATAATTCACCCCTCCACTTT.

The gene calls are TRBV28 and TRBJ2-7, with TRBD1 matching over 10 bases. The CDR3 spans 16 residues. The trim removed 6 bases at V and 1 base at J, leaving 9 bases unmatched. Germline V CDR1 and CDR2: MDHEN, SYDVKM. CDR3 protein: CASRTPGQGRSYEQYF. The CDR3 coding sequence is TGTGCCAGCAGGACCCCGGGACAGGGGAGGTCCTACGAGCAGTACTTC.

The sample holds one count of this clone. J is TRBJ1-5 and V is TRBV4-1; D call uncertain. The germline V gene encodes CDR1 MGHRA and CDR2 YSYEKL. Trimming pared 4 bases from V and 8 bases from J, leaving 12 bases between. This CDR3 spans 13 amino acids. CDR3 sequence: CASSLQVGEPQHF. As DNA, the CDR3 is TGCGCCAGCAGCCTCCAGGTGGGTGAGCCCCAGCATTTT.

The chain joins TRBV2 to TRBJ1-3; possible D gene TRBD1, 5 bases. In germline, CDR1 is SNHLY, CDR2 FYNNEI. Trimming shortened V by 6 bases and J by 0 bases, and 9 bases separated the two germline ends. CDR3 length equals 14 residues. CDR3 region: CASSRVASGNTIYF. In DNA, the CDR3 is TGTGCCAGCAGCAGGGTTGCCTCTGGAAACACCATATATTTT. Supplemented by reference TRBV2 and TRBJ1-3, the full variable domain reads EPEVTQTPSHQVTQMGQEVILRCVPISNHLYFYWYRQILGQKVEFLVSFYNNEISEKSEIFDDQFSVERPDGSNFTLKIRSTKLEDSAMYFCASSRVASGNTIYFGEGSWLTVV.

The V call is TRBV5-1, the J call TRBJ2-7; tentatively, D is TRBD1 (6 bases). Trimming pared 4 bases from V and 3 bases from J, leaving 17 bases between. CDR3 length: 15 amino acids. CDR1 SGHRS and CDR2 YFSETQ come from the germline V gene. For the CDR3, the DNA is TGCGCCAGCAGCCGAGATGCTACAGGGAACTACGAGCAGTACTTC. Amino acids: CASSRDATGNYEQYF.

The genes are TRBV28 and TRBJ2-5; D might be TRBD2 (6 bases). Per the germline V gene, CDR1 is MDHEN and CDR2 is SYDVKM. The CDR3 runs to 13 residues. With 6 bases removed from V and 1 base from J, the gap between germline ends came to 9 bases. The chain's CDR3 is CASSLGGQETQYF. The CDR3 DNA reads as TGTGCCAGCAGCCTCGGGGGCCAAGAGACCCAGTACTTC.

This clone was observed a few times. The chain employs TRBV18 and TRBJ2-7; D is possibly TRBD1 (6 bases). CDR3 size: 13 residues. The V and J ends lost 8 bases and 2 bases respectively, with 13 bases between them. From germline, CDR1 is KGHSH and CDR2 LQKENI. The CDR3 here is CASRTGQTYEQYF. CDR3 DNA sequence: TGTGCCAGCCGTACCGGACAGACCTACGAGCAGTACTTC.

CDR3 region: CASSYSGAQTTGELFF. Here the CDR3 DNA reads TGTGCCAGCAGTTACTCAGGGGCGCAGACCACCGGGGAGCTGTTTTTT. The genes are TRBV6-5 and TRBJ2-2; perhaps TRBD1 as D (5 bases). Trimming cost V 0 bases and J 4 bases, with 12 bases left between them. Germline V CDR1 and CDR2: MNHEY, SVGAGI. The CDR3 has 16 residues.

This chain links TRBV27 with TRBJ2-7; a possible D gene is TRBD1 (5 bases). The germline V gene has CDR1 MNHEY and CDR2 SMNVEV (reference sequence). This CDR3 spans 15 amino acids. The V gene lost 4 bases and the J gene lost 0 bases, with 13 bases spanning the gap. Here the CDR3 reads CASSSRTLYSYEQYF. The CDR3 nucleotides are TGTGCCAGCAGTTCCCGGACACTATACTCCTACGAGCAGTACTTC.

This chain links TRBV5-1 with TRBJ2-5; possible D gene TRBD1, 6 bases. Germline CDR1 is SGHRS and CDR2 is YFSETQ. Trimming took 3 bases from V and 5 from J, leaving 17 bases between them. The CDR3 contains 15 residues. The DNA for the CDR3 is TGCGCCAGCAGCTCCCGACAGGACCGGTGGGAGACCCAGTACTTC. Its translation: CASSSRQDRWETQYF.

V is TRBV11-2 and J is TRBJ1-1; maybe TRBD1 (5 bases). CDR3 length equals 13 residues. V dropped 4 bases and J dropped 5 bases, with 11 bases sitting between them. CDR1 and CDR2 (germline): SGHAT, FQNNGV. CDR3 sequence reads: CASSWGGETEAFF. The CDR3 DNA reads TGTGCCAGCAGCTGGGGGGGGGAAACTGAAGCTTTCTTT.

The chain joins TRBV5-5 to TRBJ1-2; D gene uncertain. Between the trimmed V and J ends, which lost 2 bases and 7 bases, there was a span of 18 bases. Looked up from germline, CDR1 is SGHKS and CDR2 is YYEKEE (reference sequence). This CDR3 is 15 amino acids long. In DNA, the CDR3 is TGTGCCAGCAGCTTTGGAAGTGAGGACCTCGTTGGCTACACCTTC. Its protein is CASSFGSEDLVGYTF.

The J gene is TRBJ2-1, the V gene TRBV5-6, with TRBD1 identical over 11 bases. The CDR3 contains 15 residues. V lost 4 bases and J lost 6; bases outside the gene matches: 6. Germline loops: CDR1 SGHDT, CDR2 YYEEEE. CDR3: CASSLGQGGSNEQFF. The DNA for the CDR3 is TGTGCCAGCAGCCTGGGACAGGGGGGGAGCAATGAGCAGTTCTTC.

This chain uses TRBV19 with TRBJ1-5; D is ambiguous. V lost 6 bases and J lost 8, with 20 bases in between. This CDR3 region has 15 residues. Germline V gene data show CDR1 as LNHDA and CDR2 as SQIVND (reference sequence). CDR3 DNA sequence: TGTGCCAGTAGGCACAGCAACCTTCCTGGTGAGCCCCAGCATTTT. Protein product: CASRHSNLPGEPQHF.

J is TRBJ2-4 and V is TRBV19, with D unresolved. V was trimmed by 3 bases and J by 0 bases, leaving 9 bases between them. This CDR3 spans 15 amino acids. From germline, CDR1 is LNHDA and CDR2 SQIVND (reference sequence). The CDR3 DNA reads as TGTGCCAGTAGTATGGCCGGGTTAGCCAAAAACATTCAGTACTTC. This translates into CASSMAGLAKNIQYF.

The chain combines TRBV23-1 with TRBJ2-1; no definite D call. TRBV23-1 is treated as an ORF (open reading frame) with a function not yet certain. Trimming took off 8 bases at V and 5 bases at J, with 10 bases between the two ends. CDR3 length equals 12 residues. This CDR3 reads CASGLIHNEQFF. CDR3 nucleotides: TGCGCCAGCGGATTGATCCACAATGAGCAGTTCTTC.

V is TRBV11-3 and J is TRBJ2-2; 10 nucleotides line up with TRBD2. V trimming: 4 bases; J trimming: 3 bases; junction bases outside the gene matches: 2. There are 15 residues in the CDR3. Germline V lookup: CDR1 SGHNT, CDR2 YENEEA. CDR3 sequence reads: CASSSSGRYTGELFF. The CDR3 bases are TGTGCCAGCAGCTCTAGCGGGAGATACACCGGGGAGCTGTTTTTT.

This sequence joins TRBV5-1 and TRBJ2-7; 7 nucleotides line up with TRBD1. CDR3 size: 14 residues. The junction had 13 bases not matched to a gene; V was cut back by 7 bases and J by 6 bases. Germline loops: CDR1 SGHRS, CDR2 YFSETQ. The chain's CDR3 is CASHRTGGTSEQYF. CDR3 sequence (DNA): TGCGCCAGCCACAGGACAGGCGGAACGAGCGAGCAGTACTTC.

The gene calls are TRBV7-2 and TRBJ1-4; D is possibly TRBD1 (5 bases). V shed 1 base and J shed 5 bases, with 11 bases lying between them. Germline-derived CDR1 and CDR2 are SGHTA and FQGNSA. The CDR3 totals 15 residues. CDR3 nucleotides: TGTGCCAGCAGCTTAGTGGCGGGGCTAAATGAAAAACTGTTTTTT. This translates into CASSLVAGLNEKLFF.